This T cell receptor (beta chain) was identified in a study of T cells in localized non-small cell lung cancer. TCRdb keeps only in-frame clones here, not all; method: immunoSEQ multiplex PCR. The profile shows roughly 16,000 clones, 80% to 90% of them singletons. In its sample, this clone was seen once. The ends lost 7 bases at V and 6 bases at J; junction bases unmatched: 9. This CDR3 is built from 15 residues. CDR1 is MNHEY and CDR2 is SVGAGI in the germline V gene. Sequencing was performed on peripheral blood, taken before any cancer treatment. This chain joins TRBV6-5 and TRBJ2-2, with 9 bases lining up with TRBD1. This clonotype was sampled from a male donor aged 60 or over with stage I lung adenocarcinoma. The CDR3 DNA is TGTGCCAGCACCCGGACAGGGGAAAATGCCGGGGAGCTGTTTTTT. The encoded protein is CASTRTGENAGELFF.